This T cell receptor beta chain comes out of a study of blood T cell repertoires in COVID-19. The CDR3 is 13 amino acids. Trimming left V 2 bases short and J 8 bases short, with 12 bases between. Germline V gives CDR1 SEHNR, CDR2 FQNEAQ (reference sequence). Clones were sequenced by immunoSEQ multiplex PCR, and TCRdb holds only the in-frame ones, with some missing. The repertoire includes fewer than 500,000 clones, around 89% of them detected once, and about 1.1% sits in the top ten. Sequencing was carried out using PBMCs or T cells enriched from blood (not recorded which). The receptor's source is a man younger than 40 who had recovered from COVID-19. The gene calls are TRBV7-9 and TRBJ1-2, with D unresolved. CDR3 loop: CASSLIGSGGYTF. The CDR3 region has the DNA TGTGCCAGCAGCTTAATCGGGAGCGGGGGCTACACCTTC.